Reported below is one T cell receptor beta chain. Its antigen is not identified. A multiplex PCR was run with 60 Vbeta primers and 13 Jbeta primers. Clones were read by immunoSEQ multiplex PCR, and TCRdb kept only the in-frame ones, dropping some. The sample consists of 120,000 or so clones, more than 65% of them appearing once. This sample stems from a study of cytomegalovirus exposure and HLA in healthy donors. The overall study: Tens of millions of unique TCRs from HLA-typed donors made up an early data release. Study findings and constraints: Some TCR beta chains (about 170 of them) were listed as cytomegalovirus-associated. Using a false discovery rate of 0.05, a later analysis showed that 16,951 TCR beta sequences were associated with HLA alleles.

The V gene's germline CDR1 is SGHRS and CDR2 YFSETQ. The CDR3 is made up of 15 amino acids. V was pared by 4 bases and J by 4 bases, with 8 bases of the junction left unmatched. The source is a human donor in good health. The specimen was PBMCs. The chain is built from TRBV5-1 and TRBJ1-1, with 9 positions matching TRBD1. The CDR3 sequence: CASSPPGQGITEAFF. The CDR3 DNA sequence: TGCGCCAGCAGCCCCCCCGGACAGGGGATCACTGAAGCTTTCTTT. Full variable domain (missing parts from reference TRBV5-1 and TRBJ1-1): KAGVTQTPRYLIKTRGQQVTLSCSPISGHRSVSWYQQTPGQGLQFLFEYFSETQRNKGNFPGRFSGRQFSNSRSEMNVSTLELGDSALYLCASSPPGQGITEAFFGQGTRLTVV.